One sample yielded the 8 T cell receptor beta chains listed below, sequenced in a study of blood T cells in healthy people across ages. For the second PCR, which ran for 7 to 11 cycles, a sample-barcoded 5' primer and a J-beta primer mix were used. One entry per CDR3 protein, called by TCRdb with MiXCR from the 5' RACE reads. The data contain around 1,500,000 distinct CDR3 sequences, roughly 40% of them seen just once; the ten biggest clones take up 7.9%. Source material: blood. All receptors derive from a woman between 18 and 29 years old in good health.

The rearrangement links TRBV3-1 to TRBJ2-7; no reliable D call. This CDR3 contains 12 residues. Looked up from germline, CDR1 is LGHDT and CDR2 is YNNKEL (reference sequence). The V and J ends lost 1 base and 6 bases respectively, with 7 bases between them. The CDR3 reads CASSQVQREQYF. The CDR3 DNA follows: TGTGCCAGCAGCCAAGTCCAGCGCGAGCAGTACTTC.

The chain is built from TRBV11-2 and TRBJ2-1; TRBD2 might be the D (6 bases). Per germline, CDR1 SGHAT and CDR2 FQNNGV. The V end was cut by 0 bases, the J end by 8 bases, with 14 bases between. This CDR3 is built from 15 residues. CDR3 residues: CASSLDWGGVDEQFF. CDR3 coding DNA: TGTGCCAGCAGCTTAGATTGGGGAGGTGTGGATGAGCAGTTCTTC. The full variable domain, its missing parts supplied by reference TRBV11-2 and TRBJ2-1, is EAGVAQSPRYKIIEKRQSVAFWCNPISGHATLYWYQQILGQGPKLLIQFQNNGVVDDSQLPKDRFSAERLKGVDSTLKIQPAKLEDSAVYLCASSLDWGGVDEQFFGPGTRLTVL.

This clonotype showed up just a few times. The CDR3 here is CASSESPGGANVLTF. The CDR3 DNA sequence: TGTGCCAGCAGTGAATCTCCAGGTGGGGCCAACGTCCTGACTTTC. J is TRBJ2-6 and V is TRBV25-1; D is ambiguous. Trimming removed 1 base at V and 3 bases at J, with 7 bases between. The CDR3 consists of 15 residues. Per germline, CDR1 MGHDK and CDR2 SYGVNS.

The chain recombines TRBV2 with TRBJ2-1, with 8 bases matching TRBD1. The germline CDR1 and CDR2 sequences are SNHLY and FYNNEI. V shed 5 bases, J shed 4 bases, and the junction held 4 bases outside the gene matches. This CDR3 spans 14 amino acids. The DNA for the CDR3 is TGTGCCAGCAGTCCGGACAGGGCATACAATGAGCAGTTCTTC. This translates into CASSPDRAYNEQFF.

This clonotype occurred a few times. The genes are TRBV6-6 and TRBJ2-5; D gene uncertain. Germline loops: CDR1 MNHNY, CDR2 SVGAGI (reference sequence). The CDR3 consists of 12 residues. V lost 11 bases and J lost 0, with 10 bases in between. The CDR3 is CAGAMYQETQYF. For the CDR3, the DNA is TGTGCCGGTGCCATGTACCAAGAGACCCAGTACTTC.

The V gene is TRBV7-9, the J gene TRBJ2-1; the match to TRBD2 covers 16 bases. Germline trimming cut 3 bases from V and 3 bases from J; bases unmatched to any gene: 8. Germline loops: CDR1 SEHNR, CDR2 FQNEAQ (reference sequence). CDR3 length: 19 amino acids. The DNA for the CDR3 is TGTGCCAGCAGCTTGGGGGCCGGGACTAGCGGGAGGGGCTACAATGAGCAGTTCTTC. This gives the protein CASSLGAGTSGRGYNEQFF.

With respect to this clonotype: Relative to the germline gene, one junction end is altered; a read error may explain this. CDR3 loop: CSAREGGAYTATQYF. The CDR3 nucleotides are TGCAGTGCTAGAGAGGGCGGGGCTTACACAGCTACGCAGTATTTT. The chain carries TRBV20-1 and TRBJ2-3, with a tentative D call TRBD2 (6 bases). Germline V CDR1 and CDR2: DFQATT, SNEGSKA (reference sequence). CDR3 length equals 15 residues.

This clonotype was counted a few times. DNA of the CDR3: TGTGCCAGCAGCCTCGGGGGACGGGGTGAGCAGTTCTTC. This sequence encodes CASSLGGRGEQFF. J is TRBJ2-1 and V is TRBV7-2; TRBD2 might be the D (6 bases). Germline V gene data show CDR1 as SGHTA and CDR2 as FQGNSA. CDR3 length equals 13 residues. The V end lost 5 bases, the J end lost 9 bases, and 14 bases lay between the germline ends.